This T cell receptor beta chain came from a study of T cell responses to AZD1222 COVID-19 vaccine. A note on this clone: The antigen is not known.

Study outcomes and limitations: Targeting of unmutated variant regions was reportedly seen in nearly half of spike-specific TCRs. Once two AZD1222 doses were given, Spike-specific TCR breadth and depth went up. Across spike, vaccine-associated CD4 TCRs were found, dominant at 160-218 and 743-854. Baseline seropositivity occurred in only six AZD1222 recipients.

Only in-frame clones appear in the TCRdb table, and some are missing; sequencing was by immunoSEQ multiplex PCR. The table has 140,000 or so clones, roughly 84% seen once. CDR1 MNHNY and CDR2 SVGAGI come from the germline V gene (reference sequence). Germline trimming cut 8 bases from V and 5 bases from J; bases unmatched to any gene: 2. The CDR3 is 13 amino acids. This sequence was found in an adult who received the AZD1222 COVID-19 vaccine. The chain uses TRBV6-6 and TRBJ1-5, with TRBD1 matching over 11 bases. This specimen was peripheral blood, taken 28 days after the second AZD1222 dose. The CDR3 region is CASVGQGDQPQHF. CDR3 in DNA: TGTGCCAGCGTGGGACAGGGGGATCAGCCCCAGCATTTT.